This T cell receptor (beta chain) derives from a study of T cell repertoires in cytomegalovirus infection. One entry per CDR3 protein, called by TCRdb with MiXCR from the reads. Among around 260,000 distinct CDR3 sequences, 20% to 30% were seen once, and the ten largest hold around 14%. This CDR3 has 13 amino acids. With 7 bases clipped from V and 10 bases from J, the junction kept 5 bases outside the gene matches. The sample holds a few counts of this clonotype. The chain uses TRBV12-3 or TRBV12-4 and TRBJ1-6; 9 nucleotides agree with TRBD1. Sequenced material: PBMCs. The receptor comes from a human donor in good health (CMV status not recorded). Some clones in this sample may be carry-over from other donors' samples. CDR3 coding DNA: TGTGCCAGCAACACAGGGGGCGGGTCACCCCTCCACTTT. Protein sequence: CASNTGGGSPLHF.